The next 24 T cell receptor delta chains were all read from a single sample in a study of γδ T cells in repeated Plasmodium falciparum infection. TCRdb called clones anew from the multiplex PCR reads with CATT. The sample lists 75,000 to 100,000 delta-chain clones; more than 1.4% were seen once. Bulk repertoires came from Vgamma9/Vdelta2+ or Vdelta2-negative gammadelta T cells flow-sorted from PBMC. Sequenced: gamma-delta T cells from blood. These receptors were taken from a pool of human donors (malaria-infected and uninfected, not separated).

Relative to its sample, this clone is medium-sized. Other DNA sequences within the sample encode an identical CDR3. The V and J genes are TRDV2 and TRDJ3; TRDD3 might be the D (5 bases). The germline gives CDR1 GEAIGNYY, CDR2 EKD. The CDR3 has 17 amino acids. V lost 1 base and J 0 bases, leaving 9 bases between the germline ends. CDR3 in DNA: TGTGCCTGTGACACAGGGGAGAGCTCCTGGGACACCCGACAGATGTTTTTC. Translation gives CACDTGESSWDTRQMFF.

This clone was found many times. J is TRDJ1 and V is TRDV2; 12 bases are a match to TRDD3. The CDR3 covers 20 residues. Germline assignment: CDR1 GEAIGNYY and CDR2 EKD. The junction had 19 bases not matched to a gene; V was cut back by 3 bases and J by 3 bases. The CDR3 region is CACDRLDLGDTRNKADKLIF. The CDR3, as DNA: TGTGCCTGTGACCGCCTCGATCTGGGGGATACGCGGAATAAGGCCGATAAACTCATCTTT.

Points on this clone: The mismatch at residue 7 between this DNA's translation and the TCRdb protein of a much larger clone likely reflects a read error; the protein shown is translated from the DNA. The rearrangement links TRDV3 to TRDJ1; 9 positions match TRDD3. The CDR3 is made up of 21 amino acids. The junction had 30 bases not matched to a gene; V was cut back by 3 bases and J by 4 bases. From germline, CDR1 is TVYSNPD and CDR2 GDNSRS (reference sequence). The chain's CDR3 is CALPKSLFYHWGRTNRDKLIF. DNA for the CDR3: TGTGCCTTGCCCAAGTCCCTGTTCTACCACTGGGGGAGGACTAATCGCGATAAACTCATCTTT.

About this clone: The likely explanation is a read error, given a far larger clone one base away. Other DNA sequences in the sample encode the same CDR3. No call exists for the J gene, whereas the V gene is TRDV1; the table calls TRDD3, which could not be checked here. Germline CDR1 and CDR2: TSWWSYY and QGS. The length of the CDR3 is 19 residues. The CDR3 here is CALGRVYSTGGFYTDKLIF. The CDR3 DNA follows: TGTGCTCTTGGTCGGGTCTACAGTACTGGGGGATTTTACACCGATAAACTCATCTTC.

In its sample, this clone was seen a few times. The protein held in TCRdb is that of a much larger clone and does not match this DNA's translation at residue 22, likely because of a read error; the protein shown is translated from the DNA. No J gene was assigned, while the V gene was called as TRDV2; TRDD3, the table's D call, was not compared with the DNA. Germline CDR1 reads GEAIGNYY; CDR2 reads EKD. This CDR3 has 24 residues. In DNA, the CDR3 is TGTGCCTGTGACACTGGCCCTATTTCCGGCAAAGTACTGGGGGATACGCTAAACTCCGATAAACCCATCTTT. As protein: CACDTGPISGKVLGDTLNSDKPIF.

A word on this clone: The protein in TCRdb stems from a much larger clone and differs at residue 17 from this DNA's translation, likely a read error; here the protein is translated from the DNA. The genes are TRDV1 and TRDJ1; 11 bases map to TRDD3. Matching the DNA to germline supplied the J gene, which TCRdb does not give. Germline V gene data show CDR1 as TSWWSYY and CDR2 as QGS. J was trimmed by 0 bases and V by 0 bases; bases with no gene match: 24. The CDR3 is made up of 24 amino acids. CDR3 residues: CALGELRSYLLRTGGYTHTDKLIF. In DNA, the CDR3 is TGTGCTCTTGGGGAACTCAGATCCTACCTCCTTCGTACTGGGGGATATACCCACACCGATAAACTCATCTTT.

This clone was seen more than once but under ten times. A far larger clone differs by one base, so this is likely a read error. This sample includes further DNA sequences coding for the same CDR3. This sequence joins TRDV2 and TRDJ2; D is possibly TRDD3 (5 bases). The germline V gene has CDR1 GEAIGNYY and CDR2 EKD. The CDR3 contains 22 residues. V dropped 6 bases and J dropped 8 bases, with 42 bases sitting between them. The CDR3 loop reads CACSPKPRWEYDSQGGTAQLFF. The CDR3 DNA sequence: TGTGCCTGTTCCCCAAAGCCCCGGTGGGAATACGACTCCCAAGGTGGGACGGCACAACTCTTCTTT.

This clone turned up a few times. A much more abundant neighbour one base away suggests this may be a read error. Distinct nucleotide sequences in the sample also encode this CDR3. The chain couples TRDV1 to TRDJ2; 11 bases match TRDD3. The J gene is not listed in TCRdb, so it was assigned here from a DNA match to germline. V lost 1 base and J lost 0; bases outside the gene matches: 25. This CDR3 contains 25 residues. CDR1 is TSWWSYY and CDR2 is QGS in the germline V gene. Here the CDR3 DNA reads TGTGCTCTTGGGGAACGTGGCTACACCTACCATGTACTGGGGGATAGGTATCCTTTGACAGCACAACTCTTCTTT. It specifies CALGERGYTYHVLGDRYPLTAQLFF.

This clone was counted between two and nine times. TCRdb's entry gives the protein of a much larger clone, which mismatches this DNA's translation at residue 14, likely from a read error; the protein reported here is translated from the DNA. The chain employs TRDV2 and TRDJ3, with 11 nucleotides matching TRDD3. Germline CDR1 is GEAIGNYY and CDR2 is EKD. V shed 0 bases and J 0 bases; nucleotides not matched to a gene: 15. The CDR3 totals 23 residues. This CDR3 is CACDTGHWGIWNMISWDTRQMFF. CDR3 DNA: TGTGCCTGTGACACCGGCCACTGGGGGATATGGAACATGATCTCCTGGGACACCCGACAGATGTTTTTC.

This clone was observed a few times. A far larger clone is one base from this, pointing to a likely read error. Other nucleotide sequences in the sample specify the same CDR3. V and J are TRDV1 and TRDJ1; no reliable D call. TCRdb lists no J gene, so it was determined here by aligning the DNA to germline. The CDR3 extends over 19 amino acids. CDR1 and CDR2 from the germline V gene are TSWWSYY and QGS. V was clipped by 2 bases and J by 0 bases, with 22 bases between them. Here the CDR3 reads CALGETVPRDTEYTDKLIF. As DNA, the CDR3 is TGTGCTCTTGGGGAAACAGTACCCCGGGACACTGAGTACACCGATAAACTCATCTTT.

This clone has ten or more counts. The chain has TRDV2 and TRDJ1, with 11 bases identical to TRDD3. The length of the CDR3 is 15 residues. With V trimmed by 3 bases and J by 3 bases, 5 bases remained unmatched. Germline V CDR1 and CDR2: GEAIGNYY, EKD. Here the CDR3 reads CACDRLGDTSDKLIF. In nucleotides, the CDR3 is TGTGCCTGTGACCGGCTGGGGGATACCTCCGATAAACTCATCTTT.

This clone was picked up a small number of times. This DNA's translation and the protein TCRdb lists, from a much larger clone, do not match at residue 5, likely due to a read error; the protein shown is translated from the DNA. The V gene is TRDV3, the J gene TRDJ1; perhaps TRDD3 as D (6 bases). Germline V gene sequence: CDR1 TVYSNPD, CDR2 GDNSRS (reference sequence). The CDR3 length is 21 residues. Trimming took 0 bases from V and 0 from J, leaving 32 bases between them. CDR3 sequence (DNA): TGTGCCTTTAGGGTGAGAATGGACCGGCCTACGGGGATTCGGTACACCGATAAACTCATCTTT. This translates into CAFRVRMDRPTGIRYTDKLIF.

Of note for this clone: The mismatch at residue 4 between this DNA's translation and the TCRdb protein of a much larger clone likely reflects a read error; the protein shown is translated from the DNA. The CDR3 is CALRELPAFLSPYTDKLIF. The CDR3 nucleotides are TGTGCTCTTAGGGAACTTCCGGCCTTCCTTTCCCCATACACCGATAAGCTCATCTTT. The rearrangement joins TRDV1 to TRDJ1; the match to TRDD2 covers 7 bases. From germline, CDR1 is TSWWSYY and CDR2 QGS. This CDR3 comprises 19 residues.

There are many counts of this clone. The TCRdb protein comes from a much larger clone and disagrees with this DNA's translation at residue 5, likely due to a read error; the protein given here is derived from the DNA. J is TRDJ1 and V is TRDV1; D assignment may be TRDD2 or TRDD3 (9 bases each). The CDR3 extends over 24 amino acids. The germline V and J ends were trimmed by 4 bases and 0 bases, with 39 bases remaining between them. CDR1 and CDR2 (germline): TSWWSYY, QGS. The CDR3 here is CALGGFGRLPTPYTGGPDTDKLIF. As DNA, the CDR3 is TGTGCTCTTGGGGGATTTGGTCGCCTTCCTACTCCCTATACTGGGGGACCTGACACCGATAAACTCATCTTT.

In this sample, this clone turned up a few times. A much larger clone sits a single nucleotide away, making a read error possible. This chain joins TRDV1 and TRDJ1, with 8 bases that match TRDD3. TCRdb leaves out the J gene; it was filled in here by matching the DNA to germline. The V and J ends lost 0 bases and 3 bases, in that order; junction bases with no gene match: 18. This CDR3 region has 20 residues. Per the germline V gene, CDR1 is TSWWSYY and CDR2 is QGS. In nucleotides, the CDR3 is TGTGCTCTTGGGGAACTAAGGAAGTACTGGGGGGTAAATGTTTCCGATAAACTCATCTTT. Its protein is CALGELRKYWGVNVSDKLIF.

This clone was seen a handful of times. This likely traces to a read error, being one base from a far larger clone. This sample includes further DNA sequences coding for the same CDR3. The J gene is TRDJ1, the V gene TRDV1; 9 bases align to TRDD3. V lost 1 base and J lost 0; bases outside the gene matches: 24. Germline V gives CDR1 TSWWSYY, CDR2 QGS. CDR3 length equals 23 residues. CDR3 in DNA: TGTGCTCTTGGGGAACCCTTCCGAACCCTTCTCCCTTTACTGGGGGAGTACACCGATAAACTCATCTTT. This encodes CALGEPFRTLLPLLGEYTDKLIF.

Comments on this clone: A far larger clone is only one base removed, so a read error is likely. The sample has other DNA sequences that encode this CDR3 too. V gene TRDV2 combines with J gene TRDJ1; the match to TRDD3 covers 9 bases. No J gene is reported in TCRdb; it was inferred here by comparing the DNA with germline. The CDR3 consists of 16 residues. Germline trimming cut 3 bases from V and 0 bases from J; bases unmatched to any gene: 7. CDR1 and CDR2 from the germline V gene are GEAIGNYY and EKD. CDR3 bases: TGTGCCTGTGACGGACTGGGGGAACTGTACACCGATAAACTCATCTTT. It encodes CACDGLGELYTDKLIF.

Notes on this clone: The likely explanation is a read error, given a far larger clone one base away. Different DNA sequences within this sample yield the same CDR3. The CDR3 protein is CACDLLLGDASSWDTRQMFF. CDR3 sequence (DNA): TGTGCCTGTGACCTCTTACTGGGGGACGCGAGCTCCTGGGACACCCGACAGATGTTTTTC. The chain combines TRDV2 with TRDJ3; TRDD3 matches 9 bases. TCRdb does not report a J gene; here it was assigned by matching the DNA to germline references. The trim removed 3 bases at V and 0 bases at J, leaving 11 bases unmatched. Germline CDR1 reads GEAIGNYY; CDR2 reads EKD. This CDR3 spans 20 amino acids.

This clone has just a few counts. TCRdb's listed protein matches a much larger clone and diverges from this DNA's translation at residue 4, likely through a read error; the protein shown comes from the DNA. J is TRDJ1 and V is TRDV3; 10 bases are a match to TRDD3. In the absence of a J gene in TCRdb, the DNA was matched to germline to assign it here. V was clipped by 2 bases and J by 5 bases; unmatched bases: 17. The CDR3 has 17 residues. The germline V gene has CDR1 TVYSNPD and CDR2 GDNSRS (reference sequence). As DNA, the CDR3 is TGTGCCTTTGGTTTCGAGGCGCTGGTACTGGGGGATGATAAACTCATCTTT. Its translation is CAFGFEALVLGDDKLIF.

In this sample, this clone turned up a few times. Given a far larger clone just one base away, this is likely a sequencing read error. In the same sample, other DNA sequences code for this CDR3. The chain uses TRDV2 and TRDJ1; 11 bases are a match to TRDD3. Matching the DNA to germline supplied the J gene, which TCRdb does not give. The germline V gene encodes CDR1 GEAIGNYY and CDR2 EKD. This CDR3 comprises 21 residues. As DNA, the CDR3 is TGTGCCTGCGACACGATCGCCGGAACCCACACTGGGGGATATGGCGCCGATAAACTCATCTTT. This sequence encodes CACDTIAGTHTGGYGADKLIF.

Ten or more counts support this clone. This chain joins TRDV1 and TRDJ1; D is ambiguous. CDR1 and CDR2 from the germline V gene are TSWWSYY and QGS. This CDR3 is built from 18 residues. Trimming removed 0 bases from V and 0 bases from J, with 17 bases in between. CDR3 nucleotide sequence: TGTGCTCTTGGGGAACTAGGATGGTTCCACATGTACACCGATAAACTCATCTTT. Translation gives CALGELGWFHMYTDKLIF.

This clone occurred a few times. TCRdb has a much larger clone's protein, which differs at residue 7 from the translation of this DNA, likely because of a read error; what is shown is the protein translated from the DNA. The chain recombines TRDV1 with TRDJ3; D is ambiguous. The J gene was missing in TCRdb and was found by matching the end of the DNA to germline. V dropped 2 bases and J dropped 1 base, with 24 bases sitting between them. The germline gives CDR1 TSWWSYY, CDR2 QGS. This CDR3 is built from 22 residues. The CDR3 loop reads CALGEFGPHREGRSWDTRQMFF. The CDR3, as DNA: TGTGCTCTTGGGGAATTTGGACCGCATCGGGAGGGAAGATCCTGGGACACCCGACAGATGTTTTTC.

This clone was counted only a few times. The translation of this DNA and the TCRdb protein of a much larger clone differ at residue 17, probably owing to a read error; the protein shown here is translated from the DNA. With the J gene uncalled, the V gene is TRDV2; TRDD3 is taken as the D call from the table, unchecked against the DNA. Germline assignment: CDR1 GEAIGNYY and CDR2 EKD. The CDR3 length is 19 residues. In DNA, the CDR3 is TGTGCCTGTGACACTACGCGGAAGATTGGGGGATTGAACACCGATAAACCCATCTTT. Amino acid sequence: CACDTTRKIGGLNTDKPIF.

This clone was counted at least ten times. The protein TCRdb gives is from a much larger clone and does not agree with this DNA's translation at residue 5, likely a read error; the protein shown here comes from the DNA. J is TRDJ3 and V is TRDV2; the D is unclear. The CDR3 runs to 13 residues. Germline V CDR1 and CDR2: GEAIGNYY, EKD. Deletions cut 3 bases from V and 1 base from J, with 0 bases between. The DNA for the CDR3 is TGTGCCTGTGACTCCTGGGACACCCGACAGATGTTTTTC. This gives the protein CACDSWDTRQMFF.